This is a list of T cell receptor beta chains from one sample in a study of glioma-infiltrating T cells. One entry per CDR3 protein results from TCRdb running MiXCR on the multiplex PCR reads. The sample consists of roughly 350,000 distinct CDR3 sequences, about two fifths of them appearing once. Sequencing was carried out using glioma tissue, nonneoplastic brain tissue, or PBMCs (not recorded which). The origin of the receptors is a human donor with low-grade glioma or glioblastoma, undergoing nonglioma brain surgery, or in good health (not recorded which). Each CDR3 is given with its conserved first and last residue. Fields, in order: CDR3 length, V gene, J gene, clone size, D gene, CDR3 protein, CDR3 DNA. The D gene is left open where the match is weak. Rows give clone size only sometimes, using once, few, many, or a class for an expanded clone.

12,TRBV20-1,TRBJ1-2,many,.,CSADRYNYGYTF,TGCAGTGCTGACAGATATAACTATGGCTACACCTTC
16,TRBV28,TRBJ1-5,once,.,CASAPGDLYSNQPQHF,TGTGCCAGCGCCCCGGGGGACCTTTATAGCAATCAGCCCCAGCATTTT
15,TRBV7-9,TRBJ2-3,.,.,CASSQVQGYTDTQYF,TGTGCCAGCAGCCAAGTGCAGGGATACACAGATACGCAGTATTTT
13,TRBV3-1,TRBJ2-5,.,.,CASSQTALETQYF,TGTGCCAGCAGCCAAACAGCGTTGGAGACCCAGTACTTC
12,TRBV28,TRBJ2-7,many,.,CASSQPWTEGSF,TGTGCCAGCAGCCAACCTTGGACAGAAGGGAGTTTC
13,TRBV24-1,TRBJ1-1,.,.,CATSAWKGTEAFF,TGTGCCACCAGTGCCTGGAAGGGGACTGAAGCTTTCTTT
13,TRBV18,TRBJ1-1,.,.,CASSPAGGTEAFF,TGTGCCAGCTCACCCGCGGGGGGCACTGAAGCTTTCTTT
16,TRBV7-8,TRBJ2-1,few,TRBD2,CASSSRLAGIHNEQFF,TGTGCCAGCAGCTCGCGACTAGCGGGTATACACAATGAGCAGTTCTTC
14,TRBV6-2/TRBV6-3,TRBJ2-1,many,.,CASSLQPSYNEQFF,TGTGCCAGCAGCCTACAGCCGTCCTACAATGAGCAGTTCTTC
15,TRBV7-2,TRBJ2-1,.,TRBD2,CASSFLAGTRGEQFF,TGTGCCAGCAGCTTTTTAGCGGGAACCCGGGGTGAGCAGTTCTTC
18,TRBV27,TRBJ1-5,few,.,CASSPFSLLGSGNQPQHF,TGTGCCAGCAGTCCCTTTTCCCTATTGGGATCGGGCAATCAGCCCCAGCATTTT
15,TRBV19,TRBJ2-7,.,.,CASSTPPGLSYEQYF,TGTGCCAGTAGTACCCCCCCGGGGCTTTCCTACGAGCAGTACTTC
19,TRBV4-1,TRBJ2-1,few,.,CASSQEGVGFGSSYNEQFF,TGCGCCAGCAGCCAAGAGGGGGTTGGTTTCGGCAGCTCCTACAATGAGCAGTTCTTC
15,TRBV28,TRBJ2-1,once,.,CASRFLGGPYNEQFF,TGTGCCAGCAGATTTCTTGGCGGCCCCTACAATGAGCAGTTCTTC
13,TRBV14,TRBJ1-1,many,.,CASSQAIRTEAFF,TGTGCCAGCAGCCAAGCGATTCGGACTGAAGCTTTCTTT
13,TRBV28,TRBJ2-5,.,TRBD1,CASSLDRGSTQYF,TGTGCCAGCAGTTTAGACAGGGGATCGACCCAGTACTTC
19,TRBV7-9,TRBJ2-1,.,TRBD2,CASSSSMGAGGATNNEQFF,TGTGCCAGCAGCTCAAGCATGGGAGCGGGAGGGGCCACGAACAATGAGCAGTTCTTC
13,TRBV6-2/TRBV6-3,TRBJ1-1,many,TRBD1,CASSFGTGGEAFF,TGTGCCAGCAGTTTCGGGACAGGGGGTGAAGCTTTCTTT
13,TRBV19,TRBJ1-5,.,.,CASSIEGNQPQHF,TGTGCCAGTAGTATTGAGGGGAACCAGCCCCAGCATTTT
14,TRBV2,TRBJ2-2,once,.,CASSERGDTGELFF,TGTGCCAGCAGTGAACGGGGAGACACCGGGGAGCTGTTTTTT
13,TRBV4-1,TRBJ2-7,.,.,CASSQEVAYEQYF,TGCGCCAGCAGCCAAGAGGTTGCCTACGAGCAGTACTTC
19,TRBV7-9,TRBJ1-1,few,TRBD1,CASSLVMLGRGRLNTEAFF,TGTGCCAGCAGCTTAGTGATGTTAGGCAGGGGGAGGTTGAACACTGAAGCTTTCTTT
13,TRBV15,TRBJ1-1,.,.,CATIQEETGPAFF,TGTGCCACCATCCAGGAGGAAACAGGGCCAGCTTTCTTT
15,TRBV27,TRBJ2-2,.,.,CASSRGTAGTGELFF,TGTGCCAGCAGCCGGGGGACGGCGGGGACCGGGGAGCTGTTTTTT
16,TRBV20-1,TRBJ1-6,.,TRBD1,CSAQPWDGQDNSPLHF,TGCAGTGCCCAGCCCTGGGATGGACAGGATAATTCACCCCTCCACTTT
14,TRBV27,TRBJ2-3,many,.,CASSSFSRPDTQYF,TGTGCCAGCAGTTCCTTCAGTCGCCCAGATACGCAGTATTTT
16,TRBV20-1,TRBJ1-5,few,.,CSARGQGRVGNQPQHF,TGCAGTGCTAGAGGGCAGGGCCGGGTGGGCAATCAGCCCCAGCATTTT
11,TRBV6-2/TRBV6-3,TRBJ2-7,many,.,CASSRTDEQYF,TGTGCCAGCAGTAGGACCGACGAGCAGTACTTC
14,TRBV7-2,TRBJ2-3,.,.,CASSFWNHTDTQYF,TGTGCCAGCAGCTTCTGGAACCACACAGATACGCAGTATTTT
14,TRBV5-4,TRBJ2-7,.,.,CASTKGDGPYEQYF,TGTGCCAGCACCAAGGGGGACGGTCCCTACGAGCAGTACTTC
14,TRBV28,TRBJ2-3,.,.,CASSFSRSTDTQYF,TGTGCCAGCAGCTTTAGTCGGAGCACAGATACGCAGTATTTT
16,TRBV2,TRBJ2-1,few,TRBD2,CASSAGGSGSYNEQFF,TGTGCCAGCAGTGCGGGCGGGAGTGGTTCCTACAATGAGCAGTTCTTC
14,TRBV20-1,TRBJ2-7,few,TRBD2,CSGETGGRKYEQYF,TGCAGTGGAGAGACGGGCGGGAGAAAGTACGAGCAGTACTTC
14,TRBV12-3/TRBV12-4,TRBJ1-6,many,TRBD1,CASSTGQGNSPLHF,TGTGCCAGCAGCACCGGACAGGGCAATTCACCCCTCCACTTT
14,TRBV2,TRBJ2-2,.,.,CASSRDTNTGELFF,TGTGCCAGCAGTAGGGACACGAACACCGGGGAGCTGTTTTTT
15,TRBV11-2,TRBJ2-3,many,TRBD2,CASSYWTSSTDTQYF,TGTGCCAGCAGCTACTGGACTAGCAGCACAGATACGCAGTATTTT
16,TRBV24-1,TRBJ2-3,.,.,CATSDFGVDGTDTQYF,TGTGCCACCAGTGATTTCGGGGTCGATGGCACAGATACGCAGTATTTT
9,TRBV7-9,TRBJ2-3,.,.,CAHTDTQYF,TGTGCCCACACAGATACGCAGTATTTT
16,TRBV4-3,TRBJ2-1,.,.,CASSLNGGYSYNEQFF,TGCGCCAGCAGCCTCAATGGGGGATACTCCTACAATGAGCAGTTCTTC
14,TRBV6-1,TRBJ2-3,few,.,CASSPRGPQGTQYF,TGTGCCAGCAGCCCTAGAGGACCGCAGGGGACGCAGTATTTT
11,TRBV7-2,TRBJ2-1,.,.,CASSQWDEQLF,TGTGCCAGCAGCCAGTGGGATGAGCAGTTATTC
14,TRBV15,TRBJ1-2,.,TRBD1,CATSGEGQGPGYTF,TGTGCCACCAGCGGGGAGGGACAGGGGCCGGGCTACACCTTC
12,TRBV11-3,TRBJ2-3,.,.,CASSDIADTQYF,TGTGCCAGCAGCGACATCGCAGATACGCAGTATTTT
14,TRBV27,TRBJ2-3,many,.,CASRAVRFTDTQYF,TGTGCCAGCCGCGCCGTCAGATTCACAGATACGCAGTATTTT
14,TRBV20-1,TRBJ2-7,.,.,CSAPKGVMSYEQYF,TGCAGTGCCCCCAAGGGGGTCATGTCCTACGAGCAGTACTTC
15,TRBV5-4,TRBJ2-7,.,.,CASSLNSVSSYEQYF,TGTGCCAGCAGCCTAAACAGCGTGAGCTCCTACGAGCAGTACTTC
14,TRBV4-1,TRBJ2-7,few,.,CASSQVTGEDEQYF,TGCGCCAGCAGCCAAGTTACAGGGGAGGACGAGCAGTACTTC
10,TRBV28,TRBJ2-1,many,.,CASGSFEQFF,TGTGCCAGCGGCTCCTTTGAGCAGTTCTTC
16,TRBV6-1,TRBJ2-1,.,.,CASRKQGGGFYNEQFF,TGTGCCAGCAGAAAACAGGGGGGAGGGTTCTACAATGAGCAGTTCTTC
13,TRBV28,TRBJ2-7,.,.,CASSPQWTYEQYF,TGTGCCAGCAGCCCTCAATGGACCTACGAGCAGTACTTC
17,TRBV4-1,TRBJ1-2,few,TRBD1,CASSQDPPRGRGYGYTF,TGCGCCAGCAGCCAAGACCCACCGAGGGGGCGCGGGTATGGCTACACCTTC
15,TRBV20-1,TRBJ1-6,many,TRBD1,CSAHDSGTGSSPLHF,TGCAGTGCTCATGACTCCGGGACAGGGAGTTCACCCCTCCACTTT
14,TRBV28,TRBJ2-3,few,.,CASSLGGITDTQYF,TGTGCCAGCAGTTTAGGAGGGATCACAGATACGCAGTATTTT
15,TRBV9,TRBJ2-7,.,.,CASSGPGGGSYEQYF,TGTGCCAGCAGCGGACCAGGGGGAGGTTCCTACGAGCAGTACTTC
15,TRBV20-1,TRBJ2-7,few,TRBD2,CSASALAGGANEQYF,TGCAGTGCTAGCGCCCTAGCGGGAGGGGCCAACGAGCAGTACTTC